Following are 17 T cell receptor beta chains from one sample sequenced in a study of radiation and T cells in renal cell carcinoma. Measured with immunoSEQ multiplex PCR; TCRdb has only the in-frame clones, and not every one. The sample consists of around 160,000 clones, about nine tenths of them appearing once. Time point reported: baseline pretreatment blood. The treatment here: 15 Gy SBRT to primary tumor, nephrectomy 4 weeks later. This material consisted of blood, taken from a patient whose treatment included radiotherapy and nephrectomy. These receptors came from a woman between 65 and 79 years old with renal cell carcinoma.

The table lists this clone with a few counts. This chain joins TRBV7-2 and TRBJ2-7, with a possible D match to TRBD2 (5 bases). Germline V CDR1 and CDR2: SGHTA, FQGNSA. V lost 1 base, J lost 0 bases, and 7 bases lay in between. This CDR3 is 14 amino acids long. The CDR3 loop reads CASSLVASSYEQYF. Written as DNA, the CDR3 is TGTGCCAGCAGCTTAGTAGCGAGCTCCTACGAGCAGTACTTC.

This chain joins TRBV28 and TRBJ1-2; D is undetermined. V was cut by 6 bases and J by 0 bases, with 5 bases left in between. This CDR3 comprises 12 residues. Germline CDR1 is MDHEN and CDR2 is SYDVKM. CDR3 region: CASRESNYGYTF. The CDR3 DNA reads TGTGCCAGCAGGGAATCTAACTATGGCTACACCTTC.

This chain uses TRBV7-3 with TRBJ2-7; unclear D gene. Germline V gene lookup returns CDR1 SGHTA and CDR2 FQGTGA. The CDR3 runs 16 residues. The ends were cut back, 2 bases at V and 1 base at J, with 15 bases in the middle. The CDR3 DNA is TGTGCCAGCAGCTTAGGTCCAGGAGTCTCGTCCTACGAGCAGTACTTC. Its protein product is CASSLGPGVSSYEQYF.

The rearrangement links TRBV30 to TRBJ1-1; D possibly corresponds to TRBD1 (6 bases). V lost 4 bases and J 0 bases, leaving 12 bases between the germline ends. The CDR3 has 14 amino acids. Germline V gene data show CDR1 as GTSNPN and CDR2 as SVGIG (reference sequence). The CDR3 loop is CAWTRTVMNTEAFF. CDR3 coding DNA: TGTGCCTGGACCCGGACAGTGATGAACACTGAAGCTTTCTTT. Combining the CDR3 with reference TRBV30 and TRBJ1-1 gives the whole variable domain SQTIHQWPATLVQPVGSPLSLECTVEGTSNPNLYWYRQAAGRGLQLLFYSVGIGQISSEVPQNLSASRPQDRQFILSSKKLLLSDSGFYLCAWTRTVMNTEAFFGQGTRLTVV.

CDR3 in amino acids: CASSPTGVASPLHF. The CDR3 coding sequence is TGTGCCAGTAGTCCAACAGGGGTCGCTTCACCCCTCCACTTT. This rearrangement joins TRBV19 to TRBJ1-6; 7 bases line up with TRBD1. The V segment lost 5 bases and the J segment 9 bases; nucleotides outside the gene matches: 7. The CDR3 extends over 14 amino acids. CDR1 is LNHDA and CDR2 is SQIVND in the germline V gene (reference sequence).

This chain connects TRBV7-9 to TRBJ1-1; D remains unclear. This CDR3 has 12 residues. V lost 2 bases and J lost 10, with 11 bases in between. From germline, CDR1 is SEHNR and CDR2 FQNEAQ (reference sequence). The chain's CDR3 is CASSLPGSGAFF. Here the CDR3 DNA reads TGTGCCAGCAGCTTACCGGGGTCAGGAGCTTTCTTT.

The chain combines TRBV7-2 with TRBJ1-5, with 7 nucleotides matching TRBD1. The length of the CDR3 is 15 residues. J gave up 4 bases and V 2 bases, and 5 bases lay outside the gene matches. Per the germline V gene, CDR1 is SGHTA and CDR2 is FQGNSA. CDR3 residues: CASSLFGDSNQPQHF. The DNA of the CDR3 is TGTGCCAGCAGCTTATTTGGGGACAGTAATCAGCCCCAGCATTTT.

The chain joins TRBV29-1 to TRBJ2-2; D unresolved. CDR3 length: 11 residues. Germline loops: CDR1 SQVTM, CDR2 ANQGSEA. The V and J ends lost 5 bases and 6 bases respectively, with 7 bases between them. CDR3 DNA sequence: TGCAGCGTTTGGCTCGCCGGGGAGCTGTTTTTT. The encoded protein is CSVWLAGELFF.

The rearrangement joins TRBV27 to TRBJ1-6, with a weak D call TRBD1 (5 bases). From germline, CDR1 is MNHEY and CDR2 SMNVEV (reference sequence). V was trimmed by 0 bases and J by 6 bases, leaving 12 bases between them. This CDR3 is 16 amino acids long. In DNA, the CDR3 is TGTGCCAGCAGTTTATCGGTTGGGGGTACTAATTCACCCCTCCACTTT. Encoded protein: CASSLSVGGTNSPLHF.

The J gene is TRBJ2-1, the V gene TRBV19, with D unresolved. Germline CDR1 LNHDA, CDR2 SQIVND (reference sequence). Trimming removed 1 base from V and 5 bases from J, with 9 bases in between. There are 14 residues in the CDR3. In DNA form, the CDR3 reads TGTGCCAGTAGTATAGTTTCAGGACACAATGAGCAGTTCTTC. It is translated as CASSIVSGHNEQFF.

This clone was observed a few times. This rearrangement joins TRBV11-2 to TRBJ1-1; D not resolved. Between the trimmed V and J ends, which lost 5 bases and 5 bases, there was a span of 6 bases. This CDR3 comprises 11 residues. CDR1 and CDR2 from the germline V gene are SGHAT and FQNNGV. The CDR3 coding sequence is TGTGCCAGCAGCCCAGTGACTGAAGCTTTCTTT. As protein: CASSPVTEAFF.

CDR3 coding DNA: TGTGCCAGCAGCCAACAACAAGAGACCCAGTACTTC. This encodes CASSQQQETQYF. The genes are TRBV5-4 and TRBJ2-5; D gene uncertain. CDR1 is SGHNT, CDR2 YYREEE, per germline (reference sequence). The CDR3 length is 12 residues. With 4 bases removed from V and 2 bases from J, the gap between germline ends came to 6 bases.

The rearrangement links TRBV6-5 to TRBJ2-3; D ambiguous. The germline V gene has CDR1 MNHEY and CDR2 SVGAGI. The CDR3 has 15 residues. Between the trimmed V and J ends, which lost 2 bases and 0 bases, there was a span of 9 bases. The CDR3 here is CASSYVAASTDTQYF. Written as DNA, the CDR3 is TGTGCCAGCAGTTACGTGGCAGCTAGCACAGATACGCAGTATTTT.

The rearrangement links TRBV11-3 to TRBJ1-6; D is possibly TRBD1 (5 bases). Germline V gene sequence: CDR1 SGHNT, CDR2 YENEEA. The CDR3 is made up of 14 amino acids. V was shortened by 2 bases and J by 8 bases, with 10 bases between the two germline ends. CDR3: CASSLIRDDSPLHF. In DNA, the CDR3 is TGTGCCAGCAGCTTAATCAGGGACGATTCACCCCTCCACTTT.

This clone was picked up one time. The genes are TRBV5-4 and TRBJ2-3; 11 nucleotides align to TRBD2. The CDR3 covers 19 residues. V lost 4 bases and J lost 2; bases outside the gene matches: 15. Germline values: CDR1 SGHNT, CDR2 YYREEE (reference sequence). The CDR3 is CASSRQGPGTSGLTDTQYF. CDR3 bases: TGTGCCAGCAGCCGACAGGGGCCAGGGACTAGCGGACTCACAGATACGCAGTATTTT.

CDR3 sequence (DNA): TGTGCCAGCAGCCAAGATGACGGCTCCTACAATGAGCAGTTCTTC. Its protein is CASSQDDGSYNEQFF. The chain joins TRBV4-2 to TRBJ2-1; unclear D gene. Trimming stripped 0 bases from V and 0 bases from J, with 6 bases between. The CDR3 runs to 15 residues. From germline, CDR1 is LGHNA and CDR2 YNFKEQ.

Regarding this clone: Its ends do not fully match the called genes, so a read error is possible. V is TRBV7-7 and J is TRBJ2-2; TRBD1 is a possible D gene (5 bases). Germline lookup yields CDR1 SSHAT and CDR2 FNYEAQ (reference sequence). The CDR3 contains 14 residues. The CDR3 sequence is CASTLGHASGELFF. The CDR3 coding sequence is TGTGCTAGCACCCTTGGACATGCCTCCGGGGAGCTGTTTTTT.